This TCR beta chain was recovered during a study of control samples from healthy donors and cancer patients. The CDR3 contains 13 residues. The ends were cut back, 3 bases at V and 7 bases at J, with 10 bases in the middle. The germline V gene encodes CDR1 SNHLY and CDR2 FYNNEI. Measured with immunoSEQ multiplex PCR; TCRdb has only the in-frame clones, and not every one. This table holds over 150,000 clones, under 96% found once. This chain connects TRBV2 to TRBJ1-5; D gene uncertain. The sequence was collected from a woman aged 25 to 39 in good health. Sequencing was done on a sample of blood. Written as DNA, the CDR3 is TGTGCCAGCAGTGATGGGTTGGGGCAGCCCCAGCATTTT. Encoded protein: CASSDGLGQPQHF.